The present entry profiles one TCR beta chain with its context. The entry originates in a study of cytomegalovirus exposure and HLA in healthy donors. Trimming removed 3 bases from V and 7 bases from J; junction bases left unmatched: 9. In germline, CDR1 is SGHRS, CDR2 YFSETQ. CDR3 length: 14 amino acids. This PCR relied on a set of 60 Vbeta primers and 13 Jbeta primers. Repertoires were generated with immunoSEQ multiplex PCR, while TCRdb's copy carries only in-frame clones and drops some. The table lists about 120,000 clones, 75% to 85% of them singletons. The receptor was isolated from a female donor in good health and CMV-seropositive. The sequencing sample was made of PBMCs. The chain has TRBV5-1 and TRBJ1-1; TRBD1 agrees at 7 bases. The CDR3 protein is CASSWTGTDSEAFF. The DNA for the CDR3 is TGCGCCAGCAGCTGGACCGGGACAGACAGTGAAGCTTTCTTT.